This TCR beta chain was documented in a study of T cell responses to AZD1222 COVID-19 vaccine. Study findings and constraints: Nearly half of spike-specific TCRs reportedly go after variant regions that carry no mutations. Recipients of AZD1222 seropositive at baseline numbered only 5 or 6. Repertoire samples came only from after the peak T cell response.

The method was immunoSEQ multiplex PCR; TCRdb's version includes in-frame clones alone and lacks a portion of them. The data contain about 180,000 clones, around 90% of them singletons. This clone was observed once. No antigen is known for it. The source material was peripheral blood, sampled 28 days after the second AZD1222 dose. This receptor was identified in an adult who received the AZD1222 COVID-19 vaccine.

The CDR3 DNA reads as TGTGCCAGCAGTGAAGTGGTAGCCAACTATGGCTACACCTTC. As protein: CASSEVVANYGYTF. This chain uses TRBV6-1 with TRBJ1-2; D gene ambiguous. The CDR3 consists of 14 residues. Per germline, CDR1 MNHNS and CDR2 SASEGT. V lost 1 base and J lost 2, with 8 bases in between.